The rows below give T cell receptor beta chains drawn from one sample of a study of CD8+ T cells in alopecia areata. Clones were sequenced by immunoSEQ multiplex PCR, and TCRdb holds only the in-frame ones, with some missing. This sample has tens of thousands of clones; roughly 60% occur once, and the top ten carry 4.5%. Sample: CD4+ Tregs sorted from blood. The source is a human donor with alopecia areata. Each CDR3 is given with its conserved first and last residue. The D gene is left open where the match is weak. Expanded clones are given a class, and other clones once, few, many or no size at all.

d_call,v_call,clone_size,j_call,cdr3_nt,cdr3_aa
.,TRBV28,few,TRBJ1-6,TGTGCCAGCAGAGGAGGCAACTCACCCCTCCACTTT,CASRGGNSPLHF
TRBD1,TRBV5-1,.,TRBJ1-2,TGCGCCAGCAGCTCGAATCAGGGGGGCGATGGCTACACCTTC,CASSSNQGGDGYTF
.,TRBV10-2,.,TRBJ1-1,TGCGCCAGCAGTGAGACAGTATTGAACACTGAAGCTTTCTTT,CASSETVLNTEAFF
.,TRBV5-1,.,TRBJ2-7,TGCGCCAGCAGCTTGAGGGGTAATACCTACGAGCAGTACTTC,CASSLRGNTYEQYF
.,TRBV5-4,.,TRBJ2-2,TGTGCCAGCAGCTCGAATGGGGGCACCGGGGAGCTGTTTTTT,CASSSNGGTGELFF
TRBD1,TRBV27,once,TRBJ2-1,TGTGCCAGCAGTTTATCGGACAGGGTTGAGCAGTTCTTC,CASSLSDRVEQFF
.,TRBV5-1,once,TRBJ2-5,TGCGCCAGCAGCTTGGCCCCGGTCGGGCCGGGGGAGACCCAGTACTTC,CASSLAPVGPGETQYF
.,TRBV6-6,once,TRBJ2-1,TGTGCCAGCAGGATAGATGGCGTTGCGGCTGAGCAGTTCTTC,CASRIDGVAAEQFF
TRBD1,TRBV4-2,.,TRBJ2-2,TGTGCCAGCAGCCAAGCAGAGGGGGCCACCGGGGAGCTGTTTTTT,CASSQAEGATGELFF
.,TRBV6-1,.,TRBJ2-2,TGTGCCAGCACCAGACTGGAGGGGAACGGGGAGCTGTTTTTT,CASTRLEGNGELFF
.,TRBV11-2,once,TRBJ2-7,TGTGCCAGCAGCCTAGGCGGATGGGCCTACGAGCAGTACTTC,CASSLGGWAYEQYF
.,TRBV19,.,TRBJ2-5,TGTGCCAGTAGTCGGACACGGCAAGAGACCCAGTACTTC,CASSRTRQETQYF
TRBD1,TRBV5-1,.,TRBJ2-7,TGCGCCAGCAGCCGGGGACAGAACTACGAGCAGTACTTC,CASSRGQNYEQYF
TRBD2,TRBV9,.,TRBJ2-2,TGTGCCAGCAGCGTAGCTCTAGCGGCGAACACCGGGGAGCTGTTTTTT,CASSVALAANTGELFF
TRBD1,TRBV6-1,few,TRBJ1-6,TGTGCCAGCAGTGGGACAGGGAAAAATTCACCCCTCCACTTT,CASSGTGKNSPLHF
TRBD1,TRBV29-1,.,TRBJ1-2,TGCAGCGTTGTCGGAACAGGGGGGCCCAACTACGGCTACACCTTC,CSVVGTGGPNYGYTF
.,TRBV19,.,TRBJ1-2,TGTGCCAGTGGAACTTATGGCTACACCTTC,CASGTYGYTF
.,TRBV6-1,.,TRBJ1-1,TGTGCCAGCATACCCAGGGCGCGTACTGAAGCTTTCTTT,CASIPRARTEAFF
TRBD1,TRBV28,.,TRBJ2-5,TGTGCCAGCAGTTCTACTCCGGGACAGGGGGAGACCCAGTACTTC,CASSSTPGQGETQYF
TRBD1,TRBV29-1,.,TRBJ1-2,TGCAGCGTCAGGGGAGGACAGGGGAAGGGGGATGGCTACACCTTC,CSVRGGQGKGDGYTF
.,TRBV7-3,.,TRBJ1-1,TGTGCCAGCAGCCTTCATCCTGACACTGAAGCTTTCTTT,CASSLHPDTEAFF
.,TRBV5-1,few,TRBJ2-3,TGCGCCAGCAGCTTGAGGGGCTTTAGCACAGATACGCAGTATTTT,CASSLRGFSTDTQYF
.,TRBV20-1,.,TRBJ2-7,TGCAGTGCTTTGATCGTGTACGAGCAGTACTTC,CSALIVYEQYF
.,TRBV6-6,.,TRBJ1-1,TGTGCCAGCAGTTACGGGTGGGCACGAGGAGGGGTACAGGCTTTCTTT,CASSYGWARGGVQAFF
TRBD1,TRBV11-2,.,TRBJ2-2,TGTGCCAGCAGCTGGCTCGGACAGGGGACCGCGAACACCGGGGAGCTGTTTTTT,CASSWLGQGTANTGELFF
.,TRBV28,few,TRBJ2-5,TGTGCCAGTAGAATGAGCCAAGAGACCCAGTACTTC,CASRMSQETQYF
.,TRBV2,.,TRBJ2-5,TGTGCCAGCAGTGAAGGGATAGGAGAGACCCAGTACTTC,CASSEGIGETQYF
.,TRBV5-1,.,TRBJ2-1,TGCGCCAGCAGCGACGGGACCCCCGGGTTCTTC,CASSDGTPGFF
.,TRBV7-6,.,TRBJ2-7,TGTGCCAGCAGCCCCCGTGGACGGGCAAGCTACGAGCAGTACTTC,CASSPRGRASYEQYF
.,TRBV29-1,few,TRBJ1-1,TGCAGCGGAAGGTATGCGAACACTGAAGCTTTCTTT,CSGRYANTEAFF
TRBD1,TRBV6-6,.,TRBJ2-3,TGTGCCAGCAGTGCAGGGACAGGGGTTGTCACAGATACGCAGTATTTT,CASSAGTGVVTDTQYF
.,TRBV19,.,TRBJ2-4,TGTGCCAGTAGTATAGCAGGGGCCGTTTTGTTTGGAAACATTCAGTACTTC,CASSIAGAVLFGNIQYF
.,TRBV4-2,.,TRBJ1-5,TGTGCCAGCAGCCGAGAGGGGTCCAATCAGCCCCAGCATTTT,CASSREGSNQPQHF
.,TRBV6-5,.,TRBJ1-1,TGTGCCAGCACCCAGAACACTGAAGCTTTCTTT,CASTQNTEAFF
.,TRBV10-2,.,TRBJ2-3,TGCGCCACCACGGGTCGGGGGTACACAGATACGCAGTATTTT,CATTGRGYTDTQYF
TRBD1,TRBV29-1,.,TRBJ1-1,TGCAGCGCCCGACAGGGAGGGTACACTGAAGCTTTCTTT,CSARQGGYTEAFF
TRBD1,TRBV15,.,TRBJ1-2,TGTGCCACCAGCAGGGGACAGGGCGGCTATGGCTACACCTTC,CATSRGQGGYGYTF
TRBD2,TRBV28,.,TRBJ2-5,TGTGCCAGCCTGGTCGGGGGGGGACAAGAGACCCAGTACTTC,CASLVGGGQETQYF
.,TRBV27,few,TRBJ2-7,TGTGCCAGCAGTGTACCGGGCCAGAACTACGAGCAGTACTTC,CASSVPGQNYEQYF
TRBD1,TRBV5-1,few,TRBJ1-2,TGCGCCAGCAGCGACGGACAGGAGGTATTAGGATGGTCCTATGGCTACACCTTC,CASSDGQEVLGWSYGYTF
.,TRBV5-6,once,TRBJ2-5,TGTGCCAGCAGCCCCGGGAAGGTCGGGGAGACCCAGTACTTC,CASSPGKVGETQYF
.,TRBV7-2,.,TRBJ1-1,TGTGCCAGCAGCTTGCAAAGGGACACTGAAGCTTTCTTT,CASSLQRDTEAFF
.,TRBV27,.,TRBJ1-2,TGTGCCAGCAGTTCTGGCATCGCTGGGTATGGCTACACCTTC,CASSSGIAGYGYTF
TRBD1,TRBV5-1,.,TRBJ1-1,TGCGCCAGCAGCTTGGAGGGACAGAAAAACACTGAAGCTTTCTTT,CASSLEGQKNTEAFF
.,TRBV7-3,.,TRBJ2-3,TGTGCCAGCAGCTTGGGAACAACCACAGATACGCAGTATTTT,CASSLGTTTDTQYF
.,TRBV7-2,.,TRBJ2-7,TGTGCCAGCAGCTTAGAGGGACTGAGTTCCTACGAGCAGTACTTC,CASSLEGLSSYEQYF
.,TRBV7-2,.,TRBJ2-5,TGTGCCAGCAGCTTAGTTAGGGGTTGGGAGACCCAGTACTTC,CASSLVRGWETQYF
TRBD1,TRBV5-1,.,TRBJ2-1,TGCGCCAGCAGCTTGGCGACAGGGGGGTTGTCCTACAATGAGCAGTTCTTC,CASSLATGGLSYNEQFF
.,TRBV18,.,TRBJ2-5,TGTGCCAGCTCACCATACCAAGAGACCCAGTACTTC,CASSPYQETQYF
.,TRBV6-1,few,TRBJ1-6,TGTGCCAGCAGGAGGTTGGGGGGGGTCGGTTCACCCCTCCACTTT,CASRRLGGVGSPLHF
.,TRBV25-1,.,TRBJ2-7,TGTGCCAGCAGTGCAAGACAGGCGCCTGGCGAGCAGTACTTC,CASSARQAPGEQYF
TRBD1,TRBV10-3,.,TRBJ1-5,TGTGCCACCGACCAGGGGGGACAGGGCACTTGGAGCAATCAGCCCCAGCATTTT,CATDQGGQGTWSNQPQHF
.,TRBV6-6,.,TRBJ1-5,TGTGCCAGCAGCCGCAATCAGCCCCAGCATTTT,CASSRNQPQHF
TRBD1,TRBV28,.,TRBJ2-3,TGTGCCAGCAGCACCAGGGGGCAAGATACGCAGTATTTT,CASSTRGQDTQYF
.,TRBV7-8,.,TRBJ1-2,TGTGCCAGCAGCTTCGGAAAGGGCGGCTATGGCTACACCTTC,CASSFGKGGYGYTF
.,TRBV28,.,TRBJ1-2,TGTGCCAGCAGTCCGTGGACAGCCTTGAGGGGCTACACCTTC,CASSPWTALRGYTF
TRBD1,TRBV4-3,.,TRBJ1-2,TGCGCCAGCAGCCAAGGGGCACAGGGGCAGGGCTATGGCTACACCTTC,CASSQGAQGQGYGYTF
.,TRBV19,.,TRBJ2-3,TGTGCCAGTAGTCCTCCTCGAGTTGGTACGCAGTATTTT,CASSPPRVGTQYF
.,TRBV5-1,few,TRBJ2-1,TGCGCCAGCAGCCTAGGGACCGAGCAGTTCTTC,CASSLGTEQFF
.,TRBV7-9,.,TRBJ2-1,TGTGCCAGCAGCCCCTGGAACAATGAGCAGTTCTTC,CASSPWNNEQFF